The 23 T cell receptor beta chains below were found in one sample sequenced in a study of cytomegalovirus exposure and HLA in healthy donors. In the PCR, 60 Vbeta and 13 Jbeta primers were used. Libraries were prepared by immunoSEQ multiplex PCR; TCRdb keeps only in-frame clonotypes and omits some of them. The sample has about 120,000 clones; just over 15% are singletons. The sequencing sample was made of PBMCs. All receptors come from a woman aged 18-30 years in good health and CMV-seronegative.

This clone was seen more than once but under ten times. The rearrangement joins TRBV28 to TRBJ2-2; 7 bases fit TRBD1. The CDR3 spans 13 residues. After removal of 11 bases from V and 0 bases from J, the junction contained 3 bases not matched to a gene. Germline V gene sequence: CDR1 MDHEN, CDR2 SYDVKM. The CDR3, as DNA: TGTGCCCTCGGGACAGCGAACACCGGGGAGCTGTTTTTT. Its translation is CALGTANTGELFF.

The chain combines TRBV18 with TRBJ1-3; D gene ambiguous. Trimming took off 4 bases at V and 6 bases at J, with 13 bases between the two ends. The germline V gene encodes CDR1 KGHSH and CDR2 LQKENI. The CDR3 covers 14 residues. CDR3 sequence: CASSRPNTENTIYF. DNA of the CDR3: TGTGCCAGCTCACGCCCGAATACAGAAAACACCATATATTTT.

The chain recombines TRBV9 with TRBJ1-3; no definite D call. Looked up from germline, CDR1 is SGDLS and CDR2 is YYNGEE. The CDR3 covers 14 residues. V was clipped by 4 bases and J by 0 bases, with 8 bases between them. CDR3 coding DNA: TGTGCCAGCAGCAATGGACTCTCTGGAAACACCATATATTTT. Translated, it gives CASSNGLSGNTIYF.

This chain connects TRBV5-4 to TRBJ1-5; TRBD1 matches 7 bases. Germline CDR1 is SGHNT and CDR2 is YYREEE (reference sequence). V lost 0 bases and J lost 5; bases outside the gene matches: 2. CDR3 size: 14 residues. The DNA of the CDR3 is TGTGCCAGCAGCTTGGAAGGGGGCGATCAGCCCCAGCATTTT. Protein: CASSLEGGDQPQHF.

This clone has a handful of counts. V usage is TRBV7-2 and J usage is TRBJ1-1; tentative D call: TRBD1 (5 bases). V was cut by 1 base and J by 1 base, with 7 bases left in between. CDR3 length: 14 residues. Germline-derived CDR1 and CDR2 are SGHTA and FQGNSA. In nucleotides, the CDR3 is TGTGCCAGCAGCTTAGTAACAGGGAACACTGAAGCTTTCTTT. Its protein product is CASSLVTGNTEAFF.

This clone was observed a few times. The V gene is TRBV11-2, the J gene TRBJ1-1, with 7 bases aligning to TRBD1. CDR1 is SGHAT and CDR2 is FQNNGV in the germline V gene. Trimming at V came to 5 bases and at J to 3 bases, leaving 3 bases not matched to a gene. The CDR3 has 13 amino acids. CDR3 loop: CASSTGQDTEAFF. The DNA of the CDR3 is TGTGCCAGCAGCACCGGACAGGACACTGAAGCTTTCTTT.

This clone has only a few counts. The rearrangement joins TRBV28 to TRBJ2-2; 7 bases agree with TRBD1. The CDR3 is 17 residues long. V was pared by 5 bases and J by 1 base, with 10 bases of the junction left unmatched. Per the germline V gene, CDR1 is MDHEN and CDR2 is SYDVKM. The CDR3 region has the DNA TGTGCCAGCAGTGGGGGTCGGGGACAGCGGAACACCGGGGAGCTGTTTTTT. This encodes CASSGGRGQRNTGELFF.

This clone was picked up a small number of times. V and J are TRBV30 and TRBJ2-1, with D possibly TRBD2 on 7 matching bases. From germline, CDR1 is GTSNPN and CDR2 SVGIG (reference sequence). The CDR3 is 15 amino acids. Trimming stripped 2 bases from V and 3 bases from J, with 14 bases between. DNA of the CDR3: TGTGCCTGGAGTACGGAGGGGGGGCGCTACAATGAGCAGTTCTTC. Encoded protein: CAWSTEGGRYNEQFF.

The gene calls are TRBV27 and TRBJ2-7; TRBD1 aligns across 9 bases. Looked up from germline, CDR1 is MNHEY and CDR2 is SMNVEV (reference sequence). The CDR3 contains 16 residues. J lost 1 base, V lost 3 bases, and 7 bases had no gene match. CDR3 sequence (DNA): TGTGCCAGCAGTTTGTTGACAGGGGGGGGGTCCTACGAGCAGTACTTC. This encodes CASSLLTGGGSYEQYF.

This clone was counted between two and nine times. The chain combines TRBV30 with TRBJ1-1; 7 bases fit TRBD1. CDR1 is GTSNPN, CDR2 SVGIG, per germline (reference sequence). Germline trimming cut 5 bases from V and 4 bases from J; bases unmatched to any gene: 1. This CDR3 spans 11 amino acids. CDR3 nucleotide sequence: TGTGCCTGGGGGACAGTCACTGAAGCTTTCTTT. Its translation: CAWGTVTEAFF.

This chain uses TRBV28 with TRBJ1-5; no reliable D call. The ends were cut back, 3 bases at V and 2 bases at J, with 8 bases in the middle. Germline loops: CDR1 MDHEN, CDR2 SYDVKM. CDR3 length equals 14 residues. The DNA of the CDR3 is TGTGCCAGCAGTTTCGGGAGGGGCAATCAGCCCCAGCATTTT. It yields the protein CASSFGRGNQPQHF.

In its sample, this clone was seen a few times. The gene calls are TRBV28 and TRBJ1-5, with D unresolved. The CDR3 length is 18 residues. Germline V gene sequence: CDR1 MDHEN, CDR2 SYDVKM. V gave up 8 bases and J gave up 0 bases, with 23 bases separating them. DNA of the CDR3: TGTGCCAGCCAACTAGACCAAAGACGGACTTATAGCAATCAGCCCCAGCATTTT. Translation: CASQLDQRRTYSNQPQHF.

V gene TRBV6-5 combines with J gene TRBJ2-7; the match to TRBD2 covers 8 bases. This CDR3 spans 14 amino acids. Germline loops: CDR1 MNHEY, CDR2 SVGAGI. V dropped 6 bases and J dropped 1; count of bases not matched to a gene: 5. This chain's CDR3 is CASSRSGESYEQYF. The CDR3 bases are TGTGCCAGCAGCCGTAGCGGGGAATCCTACGAGCAGTACTTC.

This clone was seen more than once but under ten times. The CDR3 here is CASSPRQGQNTEAFF. CDR3 sequence (DNA): TGTGCCAGCTCACCTAGACAGGGTCAGAACACTGAAGCTTTCTTT. This chain links TRBV18 with TRBJ1-1; TRBD1 agrees at 7 bases. CDR3 length: 15 residues. Germline V gene data show CDR1 as KGHSH and CDR2 as LQKENI. The V segment lost 3 bases and the J segment 1 base; nucleotides outside the gene matches: 5.

J is TRBJ2-3 and V is TRBV9, with TRBD2 identical over 8 bases. The CDR3 has 15 amino acids. The trim removed 5 bases at V and 2 bases at J, leaving 7 bases unmatched. Germline V gene data show CDR1 as SGDLS and CDR2 as YYNGEE. CDR3 in DNA: TGTGCCAGCAGTCTTAGCGGGGTGAACACAGATACGCAGTATTTT. It is translated as CASSLSGVNTDTQYF. The full variable domain, with the rest looked up from reference TRBV9 and TRBJ2-3, is DSGVTQTPKHLITATGQRVTLRCSPRSGDLSVYWYQQSLDQGLQFLIQYYNGEERAKGNILERFSAQQFPDLHSELNLSSLELGDSALYFCASSLSGVNTDTQYFGPGTRLTVL.

The chain combines TRBV7-9 with TRBJ1-4; no clear D gene. Trimming stripped 1 base from V and 6 bases from J, with 6 bases between. CDR3 length equals 13 residues. Germline CDR1 and CDR2: SEHNR and FQNEAQ (reference sequence). The chain's CDR3 is CASSLDEYEKLFF. As DNA, the CDR3 is TGTGCCAGCAGCTTAGACGAGTATGAAAAACTGTTTTTT. Using reference TRBV7-9 and TRBJ1-4 for the parts outside the CDR3, the full variable domain is DTGVSQNPRHKITKRGQNVTFRCDPISEHNRLYWYRQTLGQGPEFLTYFQNEAQLEKSRLLSDRFSAERPKGSFSTLEIQRTEQGDSAMYLCASSLDEYEKLFFGSGTQLSVL.

The gene calls are TRBV6-5 and TRBJ2-7, with 8 bases aligning to TRBD2. The CDR3 covers 14 residues. CDR1 is MNHEY and CDR2 is SVGAGI in the germline V gene. The V segment lost 2 bases and the J segment 4 bases; nucleotides outside the gene matches: 4. In DNA form, the CDR3 reads TGTGCCAGCAGTTACCGGGAGGGCGGGTACGAGCAGTACTTC. Its translation is CASSYREGGYEQYF.

This chain uses TRBV4-3 with TRBJ1-2; D not certain. CDR3 length equals 13 residues. Germline V gene sequence: CDR1 LGHNA, CDR2 YSLEER. Trimming cost V 3 bases and J 3 bases, with 8 bases left between them. CDR3 in DNA: TGCGCCAGCAGCCACGTAGGAGACTATGGCTACACCTTC. It specifies CASSHVGDYGYTF.

The chain carries TRBV27 and TRBJ2-4; 7 bases map to TRBD2. Germline lookup yields CDR1 MNHEY and CDR2 SMNVEV (reference sequence). Losses at the gene ends were 3 bases for V and 15 bases for J; bases not matched to a gene: 8. The CDR3 covers 12 residues. DNA for the CDR3: TGTGCCAGCAGTTTTGGGGGGGTAGAATTGTACTTC. Translating gives CASSFGGVELYF.

This clone was recorded a few times. The chain is built from TRBV4-3 and TRBJ2-1, with 8 bases matching TRBD2. The CDR3 spans 19 residues. V gave up 4 bases and J gave up 4 bases; unmatched junction bases: 18. Germline CDR1 and CDR2: LGHNA and YSLEER. DNA of the CDR3: TGCGCCAGCAGCCGGACATTCCCCCCTTCGGGGGGGTTTTACAATGAGCAGTTCTTC. Its translation is CASSRTFPPSGGFYNEQFF.

This clone was found a few times. The J gene is TRBJ2-3, the V gene TRBV15, with a weak D call TRBD1 (5 bases). Trimming took off 1 base at V and 7 bases at J, with 9 bases between the two ends. The germline gives CDR1 LNHNV, CDR2 YYDKDF (reference sequence). This CDR3 contains 13 residues. The CDR3 loop reads CATSRVKGHTQYF. The CDR3 DNA reads as TGTGCCACCAGCAGAGTTAAGGGGCATACGCAGTATTTT.

This clone appeared a few times. V and J are TRBV9 and TRBJ1-5; possible D gene TRBD1, 5 bases. The ends were cut back, 0 bases at V and 2 bases at J, with 9 bases in the middle. The CDR3 totals 15 residues. Germline lookup yields CDR1 SGDLS and CDR2 YYNGEE. This CDR3 reads CASSVGGTGNQPQHF. The CDR3 nucleotides are TGTGCCAGCAGCGTAGGGGGGACTGGCAATCAGCCCCAGCATTTT. Together with reference TRBV9 and TRBJ1-5, the CDR3 gives the full variable domain: DSGVTQTPKHLITATGQRVTLRCSPRSGDLSVYWYQQSLDQGLQFLIQYYNGEERAKGNILERFSAQQFPDLHSELNLSSLELGDSALYFCASSVGGTGNQPQHFGDGTRLSIL.

V is TRBV5-1 and J is TRBJ1-6; no clear D gene. Germline assignment: CDR1 SGHRS and CDR2 YFSETQ. V was trimmed by 0 bases and J by 9 bases, leaving 19 bases between them. This CDR3 spans 17 amino acids. CDR3 sequence: CASSLGLAGVLSSPLHF. The CDR3 nucleotides are TGCGCCAGCAGCTTGGGGTTGGCGGGAGTTCTGAGTTCACCCCTCCACTTT.